This TCR beta chain is drawn from a study of neurological immune-mediated disorders. Regarding time point: longitudinal time-point 2. This clonotype was observed at least ten times. As yet, its antigen is unknown. 5'RACE with 10-nucleotide random UMIs generated the cDNA. Each CDR3 protein is one row after TCRdb ran MiXCR on the 5' RACE reads. The sample records 100,000 or so distinct CDR3 sequences, less than 15% being singletons. The CDR3 totals 15 residues. V lost 5 bases, J lost 0 bases, and 5 bases stayed unmatched. The germline gives CDR1 MDHEN, CDR2 SYDVKM. The study, taken as a whole, reports: HTLV-1-associated myelopathy showed the most TCR clonal expansion; multiple sclerosis the least, below healthy controls.

The receptor's source is a female donor with HTLV-1-associated myelopathy (HAM/TSP). The genes are TRBV28 and TRBJ2-3; 7 nucleotides line up with TRBD1. The specimen sequenced was PBMCs. CDR3 sequence (DNA): TGTGCCAGCAGTCGCCGGGACAGAAGCACAGATACGCAGTATTTT. It translates to CASSRRDRSTDTQYF.